This TCR beta chain came from a study of early T cells in non-severe SARS-CoV-2 infection. The CDR3 runs to 14 residues. The V and J ends lost 3 bases and 3 bases, in that order; junction bases with no gene match: 1. TCRdb ran MiXCR on the 5' RACE reads and lists one entry per CDR3 protein. Of tens of thousands of distinct CDR3 sequences in the sample, about a tenth were seen once. The chain uses TRBV12-3 or TRBV12-4 and TRBJ2-1, with 8 nucleotides matching TRBD2. Sequenced: whole blood. This TCR derives from an adult who was a healthcare worker with PCR-confirmed SARS-CoV-2 infection or an uninfected control (not recorded which). CDR3 region: CASSFAGGYNEQFF. Written as DNA, the CDR3 is TGTGCCAGCAGTTTTGCGGGGGGCTACAATGAGCAGTTCTTC.